Following are 23 T cell receptor beta chains from one sample sequenced in a study of cytomegalovirus exposure and HLA in healthy donors. This PCR relied on a set of 60 Vbeta primers and 13 Jbeta primers. Method: immunoSEQ multiplex PCR; TCRdb's copy keeps in-frame clones and lacks some. Here the sample spans approximately 150,000 clones, approximately 80% being singletons. Sequencing was performed on PBMCs. These receptors were taken from a man between 18 and 29 years old in good health and CMV-seropositive.

The chain is built from TRBV5-4 and TRBJ1-1, with 8 bases lining up with TRBD1. The V gene's germline CDR1 is SGHNT and CDR2 YYREEE (reference sequence). The CDR3 has 13 amino acids. After removal of 0 bases from V and 8 bases from J, the junction contained 3 bases not matched to a gene. CDR3 residues: CASSLGRDREAFF. DNA of the CDR3: TGTGCCAGCAGCTTGGGGCGGGACAGGGAAGCTTTCTTT.

The chain is built from TRBV6-5 and TRBJ2-5, with D possibly being TRBD1 (5 bases). Germline CDR1 reads MNHEY; CDR2 reads SVGAGI. The CDR3 sequence is 15 residues long. Trimming took 5 bases from V and 5 from J, leaving 18 bases between them. In DNA form, the CDR3 reads TGTGCCAGCAGTACACATTCAGGGTCCGGGGAGACCCAGTACTTC. Protein: CASSTHSGSGETQYF.

This chain uses TRBV5-1 with TRBJ1-2; a possible D gene is TRBD1 (5 bases). The CDR3 runs to 15 residues. CDR1 is SGHRS and CDR2 is YFSETQ in the germline V gene. V was trimmed by 6 bases and J by 2 bases, leaving 17 bases between them. The CDR3, as DNA: TGCGCCAGCACCTTAGGTGGGGGAGGCAACTATGGCTACACCTTC. This gives the protein CASTLGGGGNYGYTF.

This clone turned up a few times. V and J are TRBV6-1 and TRBJ2-2; D not resolved. Trimming took off 6 bases at V and 2 bases at J, with 10 bases between the two ends. The germline gives CDR1 MNHNS, CDR2 SASEGT. The CDR3 runs 14 residues. The CDR3 sequence: CASSLFRNTGELFF. The CDR3 bases are TGTGCCAGCAGCCTTTTTAGAAACACCGGGGAGCTGTTTTTT.

The chain recombines TRBV27 with TRBJ1-5, with 7 bases identical to TRBD1. The V and J ends lost 5 bases and 10 bases, in that order; junction bases with no gene match: 14. The CDR3 loop spans 15 amino acids. Germline V gene lookup returns CDR1 MNHEY and CDR2 SMNVEV (reference sequence). The CDR3 sequence: CASSPGTASISPQHF. The CDR3 nucleotides are TGTGCCAGCAGTCCAGGGACAGCCAGCATCAGCCCCCAGCATTTT.

The rearrangement joins TRBV11-2 to TRBJ2-1; 10 positions agree with TRBD1. Unmatched junction bases numbered 5, after V lost 5 bases and J lost 4 bases. The germline V gene has CDR1 SGHAT and CDR2 FQNNGV. The CDR3 runs 15 residues. CDR3 region: CASSRDRGPYNEQFF. The CDR3 nucleotides are TGTGCCAGCAGCCGAGACAGGGGGCCTTACAATGAGCAGTTCTTC. The whole variable domain, filled in from reference TRBV11-2 and TRBJ2-1, reads EAGVAQSPRYKIIEKRQSVAFWCNPISGHATLYWYQQILGQGPKLLIQFQNNGVVDDSQLPKDRFSAERLKGVDSTLKIQPAKLEDSAVYLCASSRDRGPYNEQFFGPGTRLTVL.

This CDR3 is CASSLLGAGDYEQYF. DNA of the CDR3: TGTGCCAGCAGCTTACTCGGAGCGGGGGACTACGAGCAGTACTTC. The chain combines TRBV7-2 with TRBJ2-7; TRBD2 matches at 8 bases. CDR1 is SGHTA, CDR2 FQGNSA, per germline. V shed 2 bases, J shed 3 bases, and the junction held 6 bases outside the gene matches. This CDR3 region has 15 residues.

The chain combines TRBV18 with TRBJ2-7, with a weak D call TRBD1 (6 bases). Trimming took 0 bases from V and 2 from J, leaving 8 bases between them. CDR3 length equals 14 residues. Per germline, CDR1 KGHSH and CDR2 LQKENI. The CDR3 reads CASSPPQGPYEQYF. CDR3 nucleotide sequence: TGTGCCAGCTCACCACCACAGGGTCCCTACGAGCAGTACTTC.

This sequence joins TRBV19 and TRBJ1-1; D is uncertain. CDR1 is LNHDA and CDR2 is SQIVND in the germline V gene (reference sequence). The CDR3 spans 14 residues. With 7 bases removed from V and 0 bases from J, the gap between germline ends came to 12 bases. The CDR3 sequence: CASTDWQMNTEAFF. The CDR3 DNA follows: TGTGCCAGTACCGACTGGCAGATGAACACTGAAGCTTTCTTT.

This clone was observed a few times. The chain recombines TRBV18 with TRBJ1-1, with TRBD1 matching 10 bases. This CDR3 is 16 amino acids long. The ends lost 1 base at V and 3 bases at J; junction bases unmatched: 5. Germline loops: CDR1 KGHSH, CDR2 LQKENI. The DNA of the CDR3 is TGTGCCAGCTCACCACGGGACAGGGGAAGTTACACTGAAGCTTTCTTT. Translated, it gives CASSPRDRGSYTEAFF.

The chain employs TRBV10-3 and TRBJ2-1; TRBD2 matches 11 bases. CDR1 and CDR2 (germline): ENHRY, SYGVKD. This CDR3 has 16 residues. J lost 7 bases, V lost 2 bases, and 7 bases had no gene match. This CDR3 is CAISEITSGSSNEQFF. The DNA for the CDR3 is TGTGCCATCAGTGAGATCACTAGCGGGAGTTCTAATGAGCAGTTCTTC.

This sequence joins TRBV2 and TRBJ2-7, with TRBD1 matching 9 bases. V lost 8 bases to trimming and J lost 2 bases; unmatched junction nucleotides: 13. The CDR3 totals 16 residues. Looked up from germline, CDR1 is SNHLY and CDR2 is FYNNEI. In DNA form, the CDR3 reads TGTGCCAGCTTTCAACGACCGGGACAGGGCCCCTACGAGCAGTACTTC. It specifies CASFQRPGQGPYEQYF.

This chain connects TRBV27 to TRBJ1-1; 7 nucleotides agree with TRBD1. With 6 bases clipped from V and 7 bases from J, the junction kept 8 bases outside the gene matches. Germline V CDR1 and CDR2: MNHEY, SMNVEV (reference sequence). The CDR3 is 13 amino acids. The chain's CDR3 is CASSYRGEGEAFF. CDR3 in DNA: TGTGCCAGCAGCTACAGGGGAGAGGGTGAAGCTTTCTTT.

The chain links TRBV2 to TRBJ1-1; 7 bases are a match to TRBD1. There are 15 residues in the CDR3. Germline values: CDR1 SNHLY, CDR2 FYNNEI. V was pared by 6 bases and J by 1 base, with 8 bases of the junction left unmatched. In DNA form, the CDR3 reads TGTGCCAGCAGCCTACCGGGACAGAGGAACACTGAAGCTTTCTTT. This sequence encodes CASSLPGQRNTEAFF. Drawing the rest from reference TRBV2 and TRBJ1-1, the complete variable domain is EPEVTQTPSHQVTQMGQEVILRCVPISNHLYFYWYRQILGQKVEFLVSFYNNEISEKSEIFDDQFSVERPDGSNFTLKIRSTKLEDSAMYFCASSLPGQRNTEAFFGQGTRLTVV.

The chain links TRBV4-2 to TRBJ1-5; D remains ambiguous. The germline V gene encodes CDR1 LGHNA and CDR2 YNFKEQ. The CDR3 totals 15 residues. V lost 0 bases and J 1 base, leaving 7 bases between the germline ends. DNA of the CDR3: TGTGCCAGCAGCCAAGAGCCTCTAAGCAATCAGCCCCAGCATTTT. Amino acid sequence: CASSQEPLSNQPQHF.

J is TRBJ2-1 and V is TRBV19; 11 positions agree with TRBD2. Germline V gene sequence: CDR1 LNHDA, CDR2 SQIVND (reference sequence). The V segment lost 5 bases and the J segment 3 bases; nucleotides outside the gene matches: 9. CDR3 size: 17 residues. The CDR3 DNA sequence: TGTGCCAGTAGTGCCGACCTACTAGCGGGAGTCTACAATGAGCAGTTCTTC. Its protein is CASSADLLAGVYNEQFF.

This clone was observed once. The genes are TRBV5-6 and TRBJ2-1, with TRBD2 matching over 8 bases. Trimming at V came to 0 bases and at J to 7 bases, leaving 12 bases not matched to a gene. CDR3 size: 17 residues. The V gene's germline CDR1 is SGHDT and CDR2 YYEEEE. The CDR3 spells CASSLEGGTRKGNEQFF. For the CDR3, the DNA is TGTGCCAGCAGCTTGGAAGGGGGGACTAGGAAGGGGAATGAGCAGTTCTTC. The complete variable domain, with remaining parts taken from reference TRBV5-6 and TRBJ2-1, reads DAGVTQSPTHLIKTRGQQVTLRCSPKSGHDTVSWYQQALGQGPQFIFQYYEEEERQRGNFPDRFSGHQFPNYSSELNVNALLLGDSALYLCASSLEGGTRKGNEQFFGPGTRLTVL.

This chain links TRBV6-4 with TRBJ2-1; tentatively, D is TRBD2 (6 bases). CDR3 size: 14 residues. Germline-derived CDR1 and CDR2 are MRHNA and SNTAGT. Trimming stripped 0 bases from V and 7 bases from J, with 10 bases between. CDR3 region: CASSDSETRNEQFF. Here the CDR3 DNA reads TGTGCCAGCAGTGACTCTGAGACTAGGAATGAGCAGTTCTTC.

V and J are TRBV2 and TRBJ1-4, with TRBD1 as a possible D gene (5 bases). V lost 6 bases to trimming and J lost 7 bases, with 21 bases between them. Germline lookup yields CDR1 SNHLY and CDR2 FYNNEI. The CDR3 runs to 16 residues. The CDR3: CASSPPLQGRFEKLFF. As DNA, the CDR3 is TGTGCCAGCAGCCCCCCTCTCCAGGGCAGATTTGAAAAACTGTTTTTT.

The rearrangement joins TRBV28 to TRBJ1-2, with a weak D call TRBD1 (6 bases). The ends were cut back, 7 bases at V and 8 bases at J, with 17 bases in the middle. The CDR3 is made up of 13 amino acids. In germline, CDR1 is MDHEN, CDR2 SYDVKM. CDR3 coding DNA: TGTGCCAGCACACAGGGTTCCCGCGGGGGCTACACCTTC. Amino acids: CASTQGSRGGYTF.

In regard to this clone: Other DNA sequences in the sample encode the same CDR3. This chain uses TRBV7-9 with TRBJ1-5; 7 bases are shared with TRBD1. The CDR3 has 15 amino acids. Germline values: CDR1 SEHNR, CDR2 FQNEAQ (reference sequence). V trimming: 0 bases; J trimming: 3 bases; junction bases outside the gene matches: 2. CDR3 amino acids: CASSLAGGSNQPQHF. In DNA form, the CDR3 reads TGTGCCAGCAGCTTAGCAGGGGGCTCCAATCAGCCCCAGCATTTT.

This rearrangement joins TRBV5-6 to TRBJ1-2; D not certain. This CDR3 comprises 14 residues. CDR1 and CDR2 from the germline V gene are SGHDT and YYEEEE. The V gene lost 2 bases and the J gene lost 8 bases, with 16 bases spanning the gap. CDR3 nucleotide sequence: TGTGCCAGCAGCTTCTCCGCCGGGGATGGGGGCTACACCTTC. It encodes CASSFSAGDGGYTF.

This clone was counted only a few times. The CDR3 spells CASSSQSGVTNEQFF. The CDR3, as DNA: TGTGCCAGCAGCTCCCAGTCGGGGGTTACTAATGAGCAGTTCTTC. The V gene is TRBV7-6, the J gene TRBJ2-1, with D tentatively TRBD2 (6 bases). This CDR3 region has 15 residues. Per germline, CDR1 SGHVS and CDR2 FNYEAQ. V lost 4 bases and J 7 bases, leaving 17 bases between the germline ends.